The TCR beta chain under discussion was sequenced for a study of blood T cells in healthy people across ages. As for the study in general: Every two T cells gave about one barcoded beta molecule via template switching.

Using a J-beta primer mix together with a sample-barcoded 5' primer, a second PCR was run for about 7 to 12 cycles. MiXCR, run by TCRdb on the 5' RACE reads, gives a single entry per CDR3 protein. This sample has about 650,000 distinct CDR3 sequences, with roughly 32% found just once. V lost 2 bases to trimming and J lost 8 bases, with 16 bases between them. The CDR3 runs 15 residues. This clonotype has a count of ten or more. Its antigen remains unknown. Peripheral blood samples of 9 to 10 milliliters were drawn from each donor. Study observations and caveats: CMV status of donors was unknown, possibly confounding expanded clonotype changes. Unsorted PBMC input precluded a conclusive naive versus antigen-experienced comparison.

The sequenced sample consisted of blood. The V call is TRBV12-3 or TRBV12-4, the J call TRBJ2-1; tentative D call: TRBD1 (6 bases). The clonotype originates from a woman older than 75 in good health. The CDR3 nucleotides are TGTGCCAGCAGTTTAAGGCGGACAGCCGGCGATGAGCAGTTCTTC. The encoded protein is CASSLRRTAGDEQFF.